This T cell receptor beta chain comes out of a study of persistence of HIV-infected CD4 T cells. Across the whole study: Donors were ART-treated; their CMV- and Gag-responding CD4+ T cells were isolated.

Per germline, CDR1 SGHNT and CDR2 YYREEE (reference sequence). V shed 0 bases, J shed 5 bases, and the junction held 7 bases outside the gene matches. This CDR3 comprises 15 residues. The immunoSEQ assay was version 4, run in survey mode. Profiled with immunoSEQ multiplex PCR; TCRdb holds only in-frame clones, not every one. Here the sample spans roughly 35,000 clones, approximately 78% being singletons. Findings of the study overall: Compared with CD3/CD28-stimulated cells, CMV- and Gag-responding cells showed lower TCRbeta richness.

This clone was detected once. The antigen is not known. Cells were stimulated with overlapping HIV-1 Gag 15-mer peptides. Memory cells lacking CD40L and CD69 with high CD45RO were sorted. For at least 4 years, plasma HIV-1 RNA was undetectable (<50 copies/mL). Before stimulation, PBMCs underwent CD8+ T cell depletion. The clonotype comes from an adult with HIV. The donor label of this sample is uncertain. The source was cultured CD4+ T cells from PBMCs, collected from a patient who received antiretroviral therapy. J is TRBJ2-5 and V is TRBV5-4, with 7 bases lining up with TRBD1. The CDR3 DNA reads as TGTGCCAGCAGCTTGGGGACAGGAGACAGGGAGACCCAGTACTTC. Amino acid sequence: CASSLGTGDRETQYF.